This TCR beta chain was found in a study of technical replicates of blood from several donors. The CDR3 runs to 15 residues. Germline trimming cut 7 bases from V and 1 base from J; bases unmatched to any gene: 4. Looked up from germline, CDR1 is LNHDA and CDR2 is SQIVND (reference sequence). Measured with immunoSEQ multiplex PCR; TCRdb has only the in-frame clones, and not every one. Of about 70,000 clones listed, over 85% are singletons. The specimen sequenced was T cells isolated from PBMCs. The sequence came from a human donor in good health. This rearrangement joins TRBV19 to TRBJ2-3; 11 bases agree with TRBD2. CDR3 nucleotide sequence: TGTGCCAGTAATAGCGGGAGGGCAGGCACAGATACGCAGTATTTT. This sequence encodes CASNSGRAGTDTQYF.